This TCR beta chain was observed in a study of beta chain features in type 1 diabetes. Points from the study as a whole: Among all four CD4+ subsets, Type 1 diabetes patients had TCRB CDR3s that were moderately but significantly shorter.

The investigators reverse transcribed all of the isolated RNA, so they sequenced expressed TCRB transcripts. Repertoires were generated with immunoSEQ multiplex PCR, while TCRdb's copy carries only in-frame clones and drops some. This table holds around 250,000 clones, around 26% found once. CDR1 and CDR2 (germline): SGHDT, YYEEEE. This CDR3 is 12 amino acids long. Trimming pared 1 base from V and 2 bases from J, leaving 4 bases between. This clone came up a few times. The antigen is not known. A CD45RO/CCR7/CD25/CD127/CD95/CD27 panel sorted naive, central memory, regulatory and stem cell-like memory CD4+ cells.

The chain joins TRBV5-6 to TRBJ2-7; D unresolved. Sequencing used central memory CD4+ T cells from blood. This receptor was taken from a man under 40 in good health. The CDR3 bases are TGTGCCAGCAGCTTGAGGACCTACGAGCAGTACTTC. It yields the protein CASSLRTYEQYF.